The 9 T cell receptor beta chains below come from one sample, sequenced in a study of control samples from healthy donors and cancer patients. Only in-frame clones appear in the TCRdb table, and some are missing; sequencing was by immunoSEQ multiplex PCR. The data show about 180,000 clones, around 90% seen once. Sequencing was done on a sample of blood. The receptors were gathered from a woman aged 45-65 years in good health.

Note on this clone: The sample has other DNA sequences that encode this CDR3 too. V is TRBV7-9 and J is TRBJ1-1, with no clear D. This CDR3 is built from 11 residues. V lost 5 bases to trimming and J lost 8 bases, with 9 bases between them. Germline V gives CDR1 SEHNR, CDR2 FQNEAQ (reference sequence). In DNA form, the CDR3 reads TGTGCCAGCAGCCCGAGCCTAGAAGCTTTCTTT. As protein: CASSPSLEAFF.

The table lists this clone with a count of one. The CDR3 here is CASSQEGAPAFF. The CDR3 DNA reads TGCGCCAGCAGCCAAGAAGGTGCCCCCGCTTTCTTT. The rearrangement links TRBV4-3 to TRBJ1-1; D is unclear. The V and J ends lost 0 bases and 11 bases respectively, with 10 bases between them. Looked up from germline, CDR1 is LGHNA and CDR2 is YSLEER. The CDR3 is 12 amino acids.

This chain connects TRBV5-1 to TRBJ2-7; possibly TRBD1 for D (6 bases). Deletions cut 2 bases from V and 6 bases from J, with 15 bases between. The CDR3 is made up of 14 amino acids. Germline-derived CDR1 and CDR2 are SGHRS and YFSETQ. CDR3 sequence reads: CASSFGQSVREQYF. Written as DNA, the CDR3 is TGCGCCAGCAGCTTTGGACAGAGCGTACGCGAGCAGTACTTC.

The J gene is TRBJ2-1, the V gene TRBV6-2 or TRBV6-3; TRBD2 aligns across 9 bases. Germline CDR1 MNHEY, CDR2 SVGEGT. After removal of 5 bases from V and 4 bases from J, the junction contained 15 bases not matched to a gene. This CDR3 has 18 residues. The CDR3 nucleotides read TGTGCCAGCAGTCAAACCCCCGGGACTAGCTTATCGTACAATGAGCAGTTCTTC. This sequence encodes CASSQTPGTSLSYNEQFF.

The chain joins TRBV6-2 or TRBV6-3 to TRBJ2-7; D is tentatively TRBD1 or TRBD2 (5 bases each). V was pared by 4 bases and J by 3 bases, with 13 bases between. The length of the CDR3 is 14 residues. Germline V gene data show CDR1 as MNHEY and CDR2 as SVGEGT. In nucleotides, the CDR3 is TGTGCCAGCAGTTGGACACGAGGGATCTACGAGCAGTACTTC. Translated, it gives CASSWTRGIYEQYF.

The V call is TRBV5-1, the J call TRBJ2-6, with 8 bases lining up with TRBD1. The CDR3 totals 18 residues. CDR1 SGHRS and CDR2 YFSETQ come from the germline V gene. The V and J ends lost 2 bases and 0 bases, in that order; junction bases with no gene match: 7. Here the CDR3 DNA reads TGCGCCAGCAGCTTAACGGGGACAGGCCTCTCTGGGGCCAACGTCCTGACTTTC. Amino acid sequence: CASSLTGTGLSGANVLTF. Drawing the rest from reference TRBV5-1 and TRBJ2-6, the complete variable domain is KAGVTQTPRYLIKTRGQQVTLSCSPISGHRSVSWYQQTPGQGLQFLFEYFSETQRNKGNFPGRFSGRQFSNSRSEMNVSTLELGDSALYLCASSLTGTGLSGANVLTFGAGSRLTVL.

This chain connects TRBV29-1 to TRBJ2-7, with D uncertain. This CDR3 contains 11 residues. CDR1 is SQVTM and CDR2 is ANQGSEA in the germline V gene. V lost 6 bases, J lost 4 bases, and 10 bases lay in between. CDR3 nucleotides: TGCAGCGTAGAAAAAGGGTACGAGCAGTACTTC. This gives the protein CSVEKGYEQYF.

J is TRBJ2-5 and V is TRBV7-2, with no clear D. CDR1 and CDR2 from the germline V gene are SGHTA and FQGNSA. With 1 base removed from V and 0 bases from J, the gap between germline ends came to 6 bases. The CDR3 covers 14 residues. CDR3 protein: CASSLGLHQETQYF. The CDR3, as DNA: TGTGCCAGCAGCTTAGGGCTTCACCAAGAGACCCAGTACTTC.

The rearrangement links TRBV6-2 or TRBV6-3 to TRBJ2-2, with 8 bases identical to TRBD1. Germline assignment: CDR1 MNHEY and CDR2 SVGEGT. After removal of 6 bases from V and 4 bases from J, the junction contained 7 bases not matched to a gene. The CDR3 extends over 15 amino acids. DNA of the CDR3: TGTGCCAGCAGCGGTCAGGGGGCTAGCACCGGGGAGCTGTTTTTT. Amino acid sequence: CASSGQGASTGELFF.